The 22 T cell receptor beta chains below come from one sample, sequenced in a study of blood T cell repertoires in COVID-19 (dated by TCRdb to between 2020 and 2021). Library preparation used the immunoSEQ multiplex PCR assay. The table comes from immuneACCESS by way of TCRdb, which keeps in-frame sequences with V and J called. Part of the clones is missing from these tables; in studies checked, under half for an unresolved V gene and the rest for unknown reasons. The sample table holds about 290,000 clones, of which roughly 89% were seen once. The biggest ten clones account for roughly 5.1% of the sample. The sample consisted of peripheral blood. These receptors all come from a man in his forties or fifties with acute or convalescent COVID-19.

The chain has TRBV5-1 and TRBJ1-2, with D hard to call. The CDR3 runs to 14 residues. V was shortened by 4 bases and J by 8 bases, with 18 bases between the two germline ends. Germline CDR1 and CDR2: SGHRS and YFSETQ. This CDR3 reads CASSAQVAGVGYTF. CDR3 DNA: TGCGCCAGCAGCGCTCAGGTGGCAGGCGTGGGCTACACCTTC.

CDR3 sequence (DNA): TGTGCCAGCAGCTTAGGAGGGGGTTCGAACACCGGGGAGCTGTTTTTT. The encoded protein is CASSLGGGSNTGELFF. The rearrangement uses TRBV7-6 and TRBJ2-2; the D gene is possibly TRBD1 (6 bases). Germline V gene data show CDR1 as SGHVS and CDR2 as FNYEAQ. This CDR3 has 16 residues. V dropped 1 base and J dropped 0 bases, with 9 bases sitting between them. Full variable domain (remainder filled in from reference TRBV7-6 and TRBJ2-2): GAGVSQSPRYKVTKRGQDVALRCDPISGHVSLYWYRQALGQGPEFLTYFNYEAQQDKSGLPNDRFSAERPEGSISTLTIQRTEQRDSAMYRCASSLGGGSNTGELFFGEGSRLTVL.

V is TRBV3-1 (or the pseudogene TRBV3-2) and J is TRBJ1-2, with D unresolved. V lost 1 base to trimming and J lost 7 bases, with 10 bases between them. CDR3 length: 13 residues. Germline V gives CDR1 LGHDT, CDR2 YNNKEL (reference sequence). CDR3 DNA sequence: TGTGCCAGCAGCCAAGGTGGAGGGTCTGGCTACACCTTC. This codes for CASSQGGGSGYTF.

This chain joins TRBV7-2 and TRBJ1-2; TRBD1 aligns across 11 bases. V lost 4 bases, J lost 3 bases, and 4 bases stayed unmatched. This CDR3 has 15 amino acids. Germline V gene lookup returns CDR1 SGHTA and CDR2 FQGNSA. In DNA, the CDR3 is TGTGCCAGCAGCTCCCGGGACAGGGGGGACTATGGCTACACCTTC. Translating gives CASSSRDRGDYGYTF.

V gene TRBV2 combines with J gene TRBJ1-2; TRBD1 might be the D (5 bases). The CDR3 has 13 amino acids. V shed 6 bases and J shed 7 bases, with 15 bases lying between them. CDR1 SNHLY and CDR2 FYNNEI come from the germline V gene. The CDR3 sequence is CASSGTAGFGYTF. For the CDR3, the DNA is TGTGCCAGCAGCGGGACTGCGGGCTTTGGCTACACCTTC.

The chain employs TRBV19 and TRBJ1-1; weak D call: TRBD1 (5 bases). The ends were cut back, 8 bases at V and 4 bases at J, with 17 bases in the middle. The CDR3 length is 14 residues. Germline-derived CDR1 and CDR2 are LNHDA and SQIVND (reference sequence). The DNA for the CDR3 is TGTGCCAGTGGATACAGGTTTGAAGGCACTGAAGCTTTCTTT. Its translation: CASGYRFEGTEAFF. The whole variable domain, filled in from reference TRBV19 and TRBJ1-1, reads DGGITQSPKYLFRKEGQNVTLSCEQNLNHDAMYWYRQDPGQGLRLIYYSQIVNDFQKGDIAEGYSVSREKKESFPLTVTSAQKNPTAFYLCASGYRFEGTEAFFGQGTRLTVV.

The chain is built from TRBV29-1 and TRBJ1-2, with TRBD1 matching over 7 bases. In germline, CDR1 is SQVTM, CDR2 ANQGSEA. The CDR3 runs to 15 residues. V trimming: 7 bases; J trimming: 7 bases; junction bases outside the gene matches: 18. CDR3 amino acids: CSASQGGGELGGYTF. CDR3 coding DNA: TGCAGCGCTTCCCAAGGGGGCGGGGAGCTCGGTGGCTACACCTTC.

This sequence joins TRBV5-5 and TRBJ2-7; tentative D call: TRBD2 (6 bases). The CDR3 length is 15 residues. Trimming stripped 3 bases from V and 6 bases from J, with 19 bases between. Germline V gene data show CDR1 as SGHKS and CDR2 as YYEKEE (reference sequence). For the CDR3, the DNA is TGTGCCAGCAGCTCATATAAGGCCATGGGAGGCGAGCAGTACTTC. Its translation is CASSSYKAMGGEQYF.

The V and J genes are TRBV11-2 and TRBJ2-5; 7 positions agree with TRBD1. Germline values: CDR1 SGHAT, CDR2 FQNNGV. This CDR3 is built from 15 residues. The V gene end was trimmed by 4 bases and the J gene end by 4 bases; junction bases not matched to a gene: 9. Here the CDR3 DNA reads TGTGCCAGCAGCTCGACAGGGTTTGGCGGAGAGACCCAGTACTTC. This codes for CASSSTGFGGETQYF. The full variable domain, rest sourced from reference TRBV11-2 and TRBJ2-5, is EAGVAQSPRYKIIEKRQSVAFWCNPISGHATLYWYQQILGQGPKLLIQFQNNGVVDDSQLPKDRFSAERLKGVDSTLKIQPAKLEDSAVYLCASSSTGFGGETQYFGPGTRLLVL.

The chain is built from TRBV2 and TRBJ1-2; D not resolved. Trimming left V 2 bases short and J 2 bases short, with 6 bases between. In germline, CDR1 is SNHLY, CDR2 FYNNEI. This CDR3 is built from 13 residues. CDR3 sequence (DNA): TGTGCCAGCAGTGAAAACACCAACTATGGCTACACCTTC. Translation: CASSENTNYGYTF.

The chain is built from TRBV10-3 and TRBJ1-5; no definite D call. The germline V gene encodes CDR1 ENHRY and CDR2 SYGVKD. The CDR3 sequence is 15 residues long. V was pared by 5 bases and J by 0 bases, with 11 bases between. CDR3 sequence: CAISNGSNSNQPQHF. The CDR3 nucleotides read TGTGCCATCAGTAATGGGAGCAATAGCAATCAGCCCCAGCATTTT.

The chain employs TRBV4-2 and TRBJ2-2; tentative D call: TRBD1 (5 bases). This CDR3 region has 16 residues. Trimming cost V 2 bases and J 4 bases, with 14 bases left between them. CDR1 LGHNA and CDR2 YNFKEQ come from the germline V gene. The CDR3 loop reads CASSQFQDTRTGELFF. The CDR3, as DNA: TGTGCCAGCAGCCAATTCCAGGACACGCGCACCGGGGAGCTGTTTTTT.

This chain joins TRBV5-1 and TRBJ1-1, with 8 bases matching TRBD1. The CDR3 is made up of 15 amino acids. Germline V lookup: CDR1 SGHRS, CDR2 YFSETQ. Germline trimming cut 0 bases from V and 8 bases from J; bases unmatched to any gene: 9. CDR3 residues: CASSLDLGTGPEAFF. CDR3 coding DNA: TGCGCCAGCAGCTTGGATTTGGGGACAGGTCCAGAAGCTTTCTTT.

The genes are TRBV5-6 and TRBJ1-1; D gene ambiguous. From germline, CDR1 is SGHDT and CDR2 YYEEEE. CDR3 size: 16 residues. V was shortened by 0 bases and J by 1 base, with 13 bases between the two germline ends. The CDR3 loop reads CASSLGAPMWNTEAFF. CDR3 coding DNA: TGTGCCAGCAGCTTGGGGGCACCGATGTGGAACACTGAAGCTTTCTTT. Full variable domain (outside the CDR3, taken from reference TRBV5-6 and TRBJ1-1): DAGVTQSPTHLIKTRGQQVTLRCSPKSGHDTVSWYQQALGQGPQFIFQYYEEEERQRGNFPDRFSGHQFPNYSSELNVNALLLGDSALYLCASSLGAPMWNTEAFFGQGTRLTVV.

This sequence joins TRBV6-2 or TRBV6-3 and TRBJ1-1; 8 positions agree with TRBD1. Germline CDR1 reads MNHEY; CDR2 reads SVGEGT. Trimming at V came to 5 bases and at J to 9 bases, leaving 2 bases not matched to a gene. This CDR3 has 11 residues. For the CDR3, the DNA is TGTGCCAGCAGTCGGACAGGGCAAGCTTTCTTT. Translation gives CASSRTGQAFF.

The chain carries TRBV11-3 and TRBJ2-7; D possibly corresponds to TRBD1 (6 bases). V was trimmed by 1 base and J by 11 bases, leaving 12 bases between them. The V gene's germline CDR1 is SGHNT and CDR2 YENEEA. The CDR3 spans 12 residues. For the CDR3, the DNA is TGTGCCAGCAGCTTAGTCCCAGGGGTAGAGTACTTC. This encodes CASSLVPGVEYF.

The J gene is TRBJ1-1, the V gene TRBV5-5; D might be TRBD1 (6 bases). With 2 bases removed from V and 3 bases from J, the gap between germline ends came to 11 bases. The germline V gene has CDR1 SGHKS and CDR2 YYEKEE (reference sequence). The CDR3 length is 14 residues. The DNA of the CDR3 is TGTGCCAGCAGCTTTGCGAACAGGGACACTGAAGCTTTCTTT. Translation gives CASSFANRDTEAFF.

The chain is built from TRBV9 and TRBJ2-1, with a weak D call TRBD1 (5 bases). Deletions cut 0 bases from V and 4 bases from J, with 11 bases between. The CDR3 runs to 15 residues. Germline CDR1 SGDLS, CDR2 YYNGEE. The DNA for the CDR3 is TGTGCCAGCAGCGTAGGGCAGGGAATATACAATGAGCAGTTCTTC. It encodes CASSVGQGIYNEQFF.

The chain carries TRBV6-5 and TRBJ2-5; TRBD1 is a possible D gene (5 bases). The CDR3 loop spans 13 amino acids. V lost 7 bases and J 5 bases, leaving 14 bases between the germline ends. Germline V CDR1 and CDR2: MNHEY, SVGAGI. The CDR3 sequence is CASNRQIWETQYF. CDR3 nucleotide sequence: TGTGCCAGCAATCGACAGATTTGGGAGACCCAGTACTTC.

The chain recombines TRBV11-2 with TRBJ2-2; possibly TRBD2 for D (5 bases). The CDR3 length is 15 residues. Per germline, CDR1 SGHAT and CDR2 FQNNGV. V was trimmed by 0 bases and J by 6 bases, leaving 11 bases between them. CDR3 in amino acids: CASSLDGTRAGELFF. The DNA of the CDR3 is TGTGCCAGCAGCTTAGATGGAACGAGGGCCGGGGAGCTGTTTTTT. Full variable domain (missing parts from reference TRBV11-2 and TRBJ2-2): EAGVAQSPRYKIIEKRQSVAFWCNPISGHATLYWYQQILGQGPKLLIQFQNNGVVDDSQLPKDRFSAERLKGVDSTLKIQPAKLEDSAVYLCASSLDGTRAGELFFGEGSRLTVL.

The genes are TRBV3-1 (or the pseudogene TRBV3-2) and TRBJ1-2; no clear D gene. CDR3 length: 15 amino acids. The germline CDR1 and CDR2 sequences are LGHDT and YNNKEL (reference sequence). V lost 6 bases and J lost 8, with 22 bases in between. The CDR3 spells CASRPTSSDPLGYTF. The CDR3 DNA is TGTGCCAGCAGACCTACCTCTTCTGATCCTTTAGGCTACACCTTC.

The chain recombines TRBV3-1 (or the pseudogene TRBV3-2) with TRBJ1-2; weak D call: TRBD1 (5 bases). V was shortened by 2 bases and J by 2 bases, with 12 bases between the two germline ends. Germline values: CDR1 LGHDT, CDR2 YNNKEL (reference sequence). The CDR3 loop spans 15 amino acids. As DNA, the CDR3 is TGTGCCAGCAGCCAATCGTCGGGGGTCAACTATGGCTACACCTTC. This translates into CASSQSSGVNYGYTF.